This TCR beta chain was recovered during a study of blood T cell repertoires in COVID-19. Study-wide background: T cells, B-cell-depleted T cells, or PBMCs supplied cDNA or gDNA.

Each recovered donor of Cohort 3 presented with two negative PCRs, clearance, or symptom resolution. Per the study methods: Counts of nucleated cells, estimated from reference gene primer amplification, were obtained. Clones were sequenced by immunoSEQ multiplex PCR, and TCRdb holds only the in-frame ones, with some missing. V, J and clone size were drawn from that table, and D and trimming were deduced from the DNA. The sample has approximately 260,000 clones, around nine tenths seen once. The germline gives CDR1 SGHAT, CDR2 FQNNGV. V was clipped by 5 bases and J by 0 bases, with 5 bases between them. The length of the CDR3 is 13 residues.

Material for sequencing was PBMCs or T cells enriched from blood (not recorded which). The receptor was derived from a woman aged 60-70 years who had recovered from COVID-19. This chain uses TRBV11-2 with TRBJ1-5; D remains ambiguous. CDR3 sequence: CASSQASNQPQHF. The DNA of the CDR3 is TGTGCCAGCAGCCAGGCTAGCAATCAGCCCCAGCATTTT. The variable domain in full, with the rest retrieved from reference TRBV11-2 and TRBJ1-5, is EAGVAQSPRYKIIEKRQSVAFWCNPISGHATLYWYQQILGQGPKLLIQFQNNGVVDDSQLPKDRFSAERLKGVDSTLKIQPAKLEDSAVYLCASSQASNQPQHFGDGTRLSIL.